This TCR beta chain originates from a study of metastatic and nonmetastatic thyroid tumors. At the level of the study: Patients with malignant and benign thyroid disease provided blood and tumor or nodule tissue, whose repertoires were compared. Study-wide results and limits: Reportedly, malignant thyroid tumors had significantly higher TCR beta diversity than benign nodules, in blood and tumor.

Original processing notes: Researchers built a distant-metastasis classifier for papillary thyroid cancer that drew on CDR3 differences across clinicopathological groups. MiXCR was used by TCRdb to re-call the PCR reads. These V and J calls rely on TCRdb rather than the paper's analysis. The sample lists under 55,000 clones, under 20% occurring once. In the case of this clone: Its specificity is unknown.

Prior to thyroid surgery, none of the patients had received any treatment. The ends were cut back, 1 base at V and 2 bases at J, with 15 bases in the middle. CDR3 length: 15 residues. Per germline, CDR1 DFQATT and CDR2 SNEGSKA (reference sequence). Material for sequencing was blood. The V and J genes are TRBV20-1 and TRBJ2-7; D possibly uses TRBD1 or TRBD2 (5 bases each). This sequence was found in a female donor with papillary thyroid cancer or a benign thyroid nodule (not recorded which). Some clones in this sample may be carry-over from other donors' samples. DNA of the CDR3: TGCAGTGCTAGAGGGTGGGACCTGGCAACCTACGAGCAGTACTTC. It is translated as CSARGWDLATYEQYF.